What follows are 24 T cell receptor beta chains derived from one specimen sequenced in a study of molecular identifiers for immune sequencing clone quantification. TCRdb ran MiXCR on the PCR reads and lists one entry per CDR3 protein. The data hold 490,000 or so distinct CDR3 sequences, with around 25% observed a single time. Sequenced input: naive CD8+ T cells from blood, with Jurkat cell RNA spiked in. Subset denoted: FACS-sorted CD8+CD4-CCR7+CD45RA+ naive T cells. These TCRs come from a human donor in good health. Some libraries in this study had Jurkat cell RNA spiked in.

This sequence joins TRBV20-1 and TRBJ1-1, with 7 bases fitting TRBD1. Germline V gives CDR1 DFQATT, CDR2 SNEGSKA (reference sequence). The CDR3 sequence is 15 residues long. V trimming: 0 bases; J trimming: 3 bases; junction bases outside the gene matches: 7. CDR3 amino acids: CSARDRSGGYTEAFF. The CDR3 DNA is TGCAGTGCTAGAGATCGGTCAGGGGGATACACTGAAGCTTTCTTT.

There are many counts of this clonotype. The chain joins TRBV28 to TRBJ2-7, with TRBD2 matching over 7 bases. The germline V gene has CDR1 MDHEN and CDR2 SYDVKM. The CDR3 length is 15 residues. The ends lost 5 bases at V and 3 bases at J; junction bases unmatched: 10. The CDR3 DNA reads as TGTGCCAGCAGTCCCGTGCCCCGGGGGGACTACGAGCAGTACTTC. Amino acid sequence: CASSPVPRGDYEQYF. The full variable domain, with the rest looked up from reference TRBV28 and TRBJ2-7, is DVKVTQSSRYLVKRTGEKVFLECVQDMDHENMFWYRQDPGLGLRLIYFSYDVKMKEKGDIPEGYSVSREKKERFSLILESASTNQTSMYLCASSPVPRGDYEQYFGPGTRLTVT.

This clonotype occurred a few times. The rearrangement links TRBV5-4 to TRBJ1-2, with D uncertain. The CDR3 is 14 amino acids. Germline CDR1 SGHNT, CDR2 YYREEE (reference sequence). V dropped 0 bases and J dropped 2 bases, with 8 bases sitting between them. The CDR3 region is CASSLDSGNYGYTF. Written as DNA, the CDR3 is TGTGCCAGCAGCTTGGATTCAGGAAACTATGGCTACACCTTC.

In this sample, this clonotype turned up many times. The CDR3 DNA reads as TGTGCCAGCAGCGGGGACTCAATATCCGGGGAGCTGTTTTTT. Translated: CASSGDSISGELFF. V usage is TRBV13 and J usage is TRBJ2-2; D perhaps matches TRBD2 (6 bases). CDR3 length: 14 amino acids. CDR1 is PRHDT, CDR2 FYEKMQ, per germline (reference sequence). With 5 bases removed from V and 6 bases from J, the gap between germline ends came to 13 bases.

About this clonotype itself: A much larger clone sits a single nucleotide away, making a read error possible. J is TRBJ2-3 and V is TRBV5-3; 11 positions agree with TRBD2. TRBV5-3 is annotated as an ORF whose role is uncertain. The CDR3 has 17 amino acids. Here the CDR3 reads CASSLALAGGRADTQYF. For the CDR3, the DNA is TGTGCCAGCAGCTTGGCGCTAGCGGGGGGCAGGGCAGATACGCAGTATTTT.

This clonotype turned up a few times. The V gene is TRBV12-3 or TRBV12-4, the J gene TRBJ1-2; D gene uncertain. The V gene lost 10 bases and the J gene lost 7 bases, with 13 bases spanning the gap. This CDR3 is 11 amino acids long. The CDR3 protein is CATESLSGYTF. The DNA of the CDR3 is TGTGCCACCGAATCCCTCTCTGGCTACACCTTC.

The V call is TRBV5-6, the J call TRBJ2-7; the D gene is possibly TRBD1 (6 bases). There are 13 residues in the CDR3. V lost 6 bases and J 0 bases, leaving 10 bases between the germline ends. Germline CDR1 and CDR2: SGHDT and YYEEEE. The CDR3 protein is CASTGTSSYEQYF. The CDR3 DNA reads TGTGCCAGCACCGGGACAAGCTCCTACGAGCAGTACTTC.

As for this clonotype: This may be a read error, as it is one base from a much larger clone. The chain has TRBV12-3 or TRBV12-4 and TRBJ2-7; 11 positions agree with TRBD1. This CDR3 has 15 residues. The CDR3 DNA sequence: TGTGCCGGCAGCGATGGGACAGGGGGTTCCTACGAGCAGTACTTC. It encodes CAGSDGTGGSYEQYF.

Note on this clonotype: The junction departs from the called germline gene at one end, perhaps through a read error. The chain employs TRBV4-2 and TRBJ2-1; D might be TRBD1 or TRBD2, each matching 5 bases. Germline lookup yields CDR1 LGHNA and CDR2 YNFKEQ. The CDR3 runs 15 residues. CDR3 DNA: TGTGCCGGCAGCCAAACAGCAGGGAGAGACAATGAGCAGTTCTTC. This translates into CAGSQTAGRDNEQFF.

A note on this clonotype: The CDR3 does not close with the conserved phenylalanine or tryptophan, likely indicating a read error. V usage is TRBV6-2 or TRBV6-3 and J usage is TRBJ1-2, with D uncertain. Germline CDR1 reads MNHEY; CDR2 reads SVGEGT. CDR3 length equals 15 residues. V dropped 2 bases and J dropped 8 bases, with 18 bases sitting between them. CDR3: CASSYGVSESEGYTY. CDR3 nucleotides: TGTGCCAGCAGTTACGGAGTTTCCGAAAGTGAGGGCTACACCTAC.

This clonotype was detected a few times. The V and J genes are TRBV29-1 and TRBJ1-2; D unresolved. CDR3 size: 13 residues. From germline, CDR1 is SQVTM and CDR2 ANQGSEA. V shed 5 bases and J shed 4 bases, with 14 bases lying between them. The CDR3: CSVQEPDPYGYTF. For the CDR3, the DNA is TGCAGCGTTCAGGAGCCCGACCCCTATGGCTACACCTTC.

Regarding this clonotype: Mismatch with germline at one junction end may stem from a read error. This chain uses TRBV7-9 with TRBJ2-7; D gene ambiguous. CDR3 length: 11 amino acids. The V gene's germline CDR1 is SEHNR and CDR2 FQNEAQ (reference sequence). The CDR3 here is CVSSPAYEQYF. In DNA form, the CDR3 reads TGTGTCAGCAGCCCGGCCTACGAGCAGTACTTC.

This clonotype was detected a few times. This chain connects TRBV6-2 or TRBV6-3 to TRBJ1-5, with D possibly being TRBD1 (5 bases). The V gene lost 9 bases and the J gene lost 0 bases, with 9 bases spanning the gap. This CDR3 contains 13 residues. The germline V gene has CDR1 MNHEY and CDR2 SVGEGT. CDR3 nucleotide sequence: TGTGCCAGTCGGACATATAGCAATCAGCCCCAGCATTTT. Translation gives CASRTYSNQPQHF.

This clonotype came up many times. The gene calls are TRBV7-9 and TRBJ2-1, with 12 bases fitting TRBD2. The ends lost 5 bases at V and 7 bases at J; junction bases unmatched: 9. The germline V gene has CDR1 SEHNR and CDR2 FQNEAQ (reference sequence). This CDR3 has 16 residues. The CDR3 loop is CASSPRTSGIVNEQFF. For the CDR3, the DNA is TGTGCCAGCAGCCCGAGGACTAGCGGGATTGTAAATGAGCAGTTCTTC.

The chain joins TRBV20-1 to TRBJ2-7; 8 bases align to TRBD2. J lost 3 bases, V lost 0 bases, and 7 bases had no gene match. From germline, CDR1 is DFQATT and CDR2 SNEGSKA (reference sequence). The CDR3 consists of 15 residues. The CDR3 reads CSARDDGGADYEQYF. For the CDR3, the DNA is TGCAGTGCTAGAGATGACGGGGGGGCCGACTACGAGCAGTACTTC.

This clonotype was counted ten times or more. This chain connects TRBV28 to TRBJ2-2; tentative D call: TRBD2 (6 bases). This CDR3 has 15 residues. Germline V gene sequence: CDR1 MDHEN, CDR2 SYDVKM. V lost 10 bases and J 1 base, leaving 16 bases between the germline ends. In nucleotides, the CDR3 is TGTGCCACCTCGATGGTTAGCGGGAACACCGGGGAGCTGTTTTTT. Translated, it gives CATSMVSGNTGELFF.

The table lists this clonotype with a few counts. The gene calls are TRBV27 and TRBJ2-7, with no clear D. CDR1 and CDR2 (germline): MNHEY, SMNVEV (reference sequence). The CDR3 is 14 residues long. Deletions cut 8 bases from V and 2 bases from J, with 16 bases between. The CDR3 is CASGRSRMAYEQYF. CDR3 coding DNA: TGTGCCAGCGGACGTTCCAGGATGGCCTACGAGCAGTACTTC.

The V gene is TRBV12-3 or TRBV12-4, the J gene TRBJ1-1; D not resolved. V dropped 5 bases and J dropped 0 bases, with 10 bases sitting between them. CDR3 length equals 14 residues. The CDR3 sequence: CASSSLTVNTEAFF. The DNA of the CDR3 is TGTGCCAGCAGTAGCTTGACGGTGAACACTGAAGCTTTCTTT.

A note on this clonotype: The junction departs from the called germline gene at one end, perhaps through a read error. V gene TRBV6-2 or TRBV6-3 combines with J gene TRBJ1-1; TRBD1 is a possible D gene (5 bases). The CDR3 runs to 18 residues. Germline lookup yields CDR1 MNHEY and CDR2 SVGEGT. As DNA, the CDR3 is TGTGCCAGCAGTTACTTGGACAAACTCCTGACTCTGAACACTGAAGCTCTCTTT. Translation gives CASSYLDKLLTLNTEALF.

This clonotype has only a few counts. The genes are TRBV6-5 and TRBJ1-1; TRBD1 matches 10 bases. Germline CDR1 reads MNHEY; CDR2 reads SVGAGI. V trimming: 0 bases; J trimming: 3 bases; junction bases outside the gene matches: 7. The CDR3 contains 17 residues. CDR3 sequence reads: CASSYSGTGEIYTEAFF. CDR3 DNA: TGTGCCAGCAGTTACTCTGGGACAGGGGAGATTTACACTGAAGCTTTCTTT.

This clonotype was seen many times. The junction and the germline gene differ at one end; a read error may be behind it. The chain uses TRBV5-1 and TRBJ2-2, with 13 bases that match TRBD2. The CDR3 length is 17 residues. CDR1 SGHRS and CDR2 YFSETQ come from the germline V gene. CDR3: CASSLGLAGPNTGELFF. The CDR3 DNA sequence: TGTGCCAGCAGTTTGGGACTAGCGGGACCCAACACCGGGGAGCTGTTTTTT.

The V gene is TRBV21-1, the J gene TRBJ2-7; the table's D gene call, TRBD1, was not cross checked with the DNA. TRBV21-1 is reported as a pseudogene. The CDR3 is made up of 12 amino acids. The CDR3 loop reads CAPRDRAIKQYF. DNA for the CDR3: TGTGCCCCTAGGGACAGGGCGATCAAGCAGTACTTC.

The chain recombines TRBV27 with TRBJ2-2; 11 bases align to TRBD1. The V segment lost 0 bases and the J segment 4 bases; nucleotides outside the gene matches: 7. The CDR3 contains 18 residues. Per germline, CDR1 MNHEY and CDR2 SMNVEV (reference sequence). The CDR3: CASSLSGQGGYSTGELFF. For the CDR3, the DNA is TGTGCCAGCAGTTTATCGGGACAGGGGGGTTACTCCACCGGGGAGCTGTTTTTT.

V gene TRBV15 combines with J gene TRBJ2-3, with a weak D call TRBD1 (6 bases). The CDR3 runs 16 residues. Per germline, CDR1 LNHNV and CDR2 YYDKDF (reference sequence). Trimming took 6 bases from V and 0 from J, leaving 16 bases between them. The CDR3 sequence: CATSSGVYSSTDTQYF. The CDR3 nucleotides are TGTGCCACCAGTTCAGGGGTATATTCTAGCACAGATACGCAGTATTTT.